Listed below are T cell receptor beta chains from one sample, sequenced in a study of cytomegalovirus exposure and HLA in healthy donors. TCRdb's copy holds only in-frame clones and misses some; the assay was immunoSEQ multiplex PCR. The profile shows 180,000 or so clones, 86% of them singletons. Sequenced input: PBMCs. These receptor sequences come from a man aged 30 to 45 in good health and CMV-seropositive. Both conserved end residues are part of each CDR3. The order of the fields is J gene, D gene, clone size, V gene, CDR3 protein, CDR3 DNA. D genes are given only for firm matches. Where a row states a size, it is once, few, many or the class of an expanded clone; other rows omit it.

j_gene: TRBJ1-4; d_gene: NA; abundance: once; v_gene: TRBV7-9; CDR3aa: CASSPYEGTNEKLFF; CDR3nt: TGTGCCAGCAGCCCATACGAAGGAACTAATGAAAAACTGTTTTTT
j_gene: TRBJ2-5; d_gene: NA; abundance: NA; v_gene: TRBV10-3; CDR3aa: CAISESRLETQYF; CDR3nt: TGTGCCATCAGTGAGTCACGTTTGGAGACCCAGTACTTC
j_gene: TRBJ1-4; d_gene: NA; abundance: NA; v_gene: TRBV7-9; CDR3aa: CASSLADTTNEKLFF; CDR3nt: TGTGCCAGCAGCTTAGCCGACACGACTAATGAAAAACTGTTTTTT
j_gene: TRBJ1-6; d_gene: NA; abundance: NA; v_gene: TRBV7-2; CDR3aa: CASSPYGSPLHF; CDR3nt: TGTGCCAGCAGCCCCTACGGTTCACCCCTCCACTTT
j_gene: TRBJ1-1; d_gene: NA; abundance: NA; v_gene: TRBV6-5; CDR3aa: CASSSLRGNTEAFF; CDR3nt: TGTGCCAGCAGTTCGCTCAGAGGGAACACTGAAGCTTTCTTT
j_gene: TRBJ2-4; d_gene: TRBD1; abundance: medium-sized; v_gene: TRBV4-1; CDR3aa: CASSQENRGLDIQYF; CDR3nt: TGCGCCAGCAGCCAAGAAAATAGGGGGCTAGACATTCAGTACTTC
j_gene: TRBJ2-7; d_gene: TRBD2; abundance: NA; v_gene: TRBV7-2; CDR3aa: CASSNGLAPTYEQYF; CDR3nt: TGTGCCAGCAGCAACGGACTAGCTCCGACCTACGAGCAGTACTTC
j_gene: TRBJ2-6; d_gene: NA; abundance: NA; v_gene: TRBV30; CDR3aa: CAWRGGVPGANVLTF; CDR3nt: TGTGCCTGGAGGGGTGGGGTCCCTGGGGCCAACGTCCTGACTTTC
j_gene: TRBJ2-3; d_gene: TRBD1; abundance: NA; v_gene: TRBV9; CDR3aa: CASSVGTGGLPDTQYF; CDR3nt: TGTGCCAGCAGCGTAGGGACAGGGGGTTTGCCAGATACGCAGTATTTT
j_gene: TRBJ2-7; d_gene: NA; abundance: NA; v_gene: TRBV6-5; CDR3aa: CASSYGTLSYEQYF; CDR3nt: TGTGCCAGCAGTTACGGGACACTATCCTACGAGCAGTACTTC
j_gene: TRBJ1-2; d_gene: TRBD1; abundance: NA; v_gene: TRBV7-2; CDR3aa: CASSPDRDAGYTF; CDR3nt: TGTGCCAGCAGCCCGGACAGGGATGCTGGCTACACCTTC
j_gene: TRBJ2-7; d_gene: NA; abundance: NA; v_gene: TRBV7-6; CDR3aa: CASSLAGRSGEQYF; CDR3nt: TGTGCCAGCAGCTTAGCTGGCAGATCGGGCGAGCAGTACTTC
j_gene: TRBJ1-4; d_gene: NA; abundance: NA; v_gene: TRBV6-1; CDR3aa: CASSLPRGSNEKLFF; CDR3nt: TGTGCCAGCAGTTTACCGAGGGGATCAAATGAAAAACTGTTTTTT
j_gene: TRBJ1-1; d_gene: NA; abundance: NA; v_gene: TRBV6-6; CDR3aa: CASSLTRANTEAFF; CDR3nt: TGTGCCAGCAGCCTCACGCGGGCGAACACTGAAGCTTTCTTT
j_gene: TRBJ2-1; d_gene: TRBD2; abundance: NA; v_gene: TRBV29-1; CDR3aa: CSVEGTSGYNEQFF; CDR3nt: TGCAGCGTTGAGGGGACTAGCGGCTACAATGAGCAGTTCTTC
j_gene: TRBJ2-7; d_gene: NA; abundance: NA; v_gene: TRBV7-6; CDR3aa: CASSSRRDIGWGEQYF; CDR3nt: TGTGCCAGCAGCTCACGCCGGGACATCGGGTGGGGCGAGCAGTACTTC
j_gene: TRBJ2-6; d_gene: NA; abundance: NA; v_gene: TRBV5-1; CDR3aa: CASSPISGANVLTF; CDR3nt: TGCGCCAGCAGCCCGATTTCTGGGGCCAACGTCCTGACTTTC
j_gene: TRBJ1-1; d_gene: NA; abundance: NA; v_gene: TRBV7-9; CDR3aa: CASSFGANTEAFF; CDR3nt: TGTGCCAGCTCGTTCGGGGCGAACACTGAAGCTTTCTTT
j_gene: TRBJ2-7; d_gene: NA; abundance: once; v_gene: TRBV7-2; CDR3aa: CASSLRRGYEQYF; CDR3nt: TGTGCCAGCAGCTTAAGGCGAGGCTACGAGCAGTACTTC
j_gene: TRBJ2-1; d_gene: NA; abundance: NA; v_gene: TRBV5-8; CDR3aa: CASSPRGIEQFF; CDR3nt: TGTGCCAGCAGCCCGCGCGGAATTGAGCAGTTCTTC
j_gene: TRBJ2-3; d_gene: TRBD2; abundance: NA; v_gene: TRBV28; CDR3aa: CASRTSGIPDTQYF; CDR3nt: TGTGCCAGCAGGACTAGCGGGATTCCGGATACGCAGTATTTT
j_gene: TRBJ1-5; d_gene: TRBD1; abundance: NA; v_gene: TRBV5-1; CDR3aa: CASSLAQGEQPQHF; CDR3nt: TGCGCCAGCAGCTTGGCACAGGGGGAACAGCCCCAGCATTTT
j_gene: TRBJ2-1; d_gene: NA; abundance: NA; v_gene: TRBV7-8; CDR3aa: CASSLDRTPSYNEQFF; CDR3nt: TGTGCCAGCAGCTTAGACAGGACCCCCTCCTACAATGAGCAGTTCTTC
j_gene: TRBJ2-1; d_gene: NA; abundance: NA; v_gene: TRBV10-1; CDR3aa: CASSESGNEQFF; CDR3nt: TGCGCCAGCAGTGAGTCGGGCAATGAGCAGTTCTTC
j_gene: TRBJ2-5; d_gene: TRBD2; abundance: NA; v_gene: TRBV27; CDR3aa: CASSPGLAVETQYF; CDR3nt: TGTGCCAGCAGTCCGGGACTAGCGGTAGAGACCCAGTACTTC
j_gene: TRBJ2-7; d_gene: NA; abundance: NA; v_gene: TRBV29-1; CDR3aa: CSVEVTGNSYEQYF; CDR3nt: TGCAGCGTTGAAGTTACAGGGAACTCCTACGAGCAGTACTTC
j_gene: TRBJ2-1; d_gene: NA; abundance: few; v_gene: TRBV15; CDR3aa: CATSRDDADYREQFF; CDR3nt: TGTGCCACCAGCAGAGATGACGCAGATTACAGGGAGCAGTTCTTC
j_gene: TRBJ1-6; d_gene: NA; abundance: NA; v_gene: TRBV2; CDR3aa: CASSVRTYNSPLHF; CDR3nt: TGTGCCAGCAGTGTTCGCACCTATAATTCACCCCTCCACTTT
j_gene: TRBJ2-7; d_gene: NA; abundance: NA; v_gene: TRBV28; CDR3aa: CASSLLNRVVSSYEQYF; CDR3nt: TGTGCCAGCAGTTTACTCAACAGGGTTGTAAGCTCCTACGAGCAGTACTTC
j_gene: TRBJ2-5; d_gene: TRBD2; abundance: few; v_gene: TRBV7-8; CDR3aa: CASSVSRTRYKETQYF; CDR3nt: TGTGCCAGCAGCGTTAGCCGGACTAGGTATAAAGAGACCCAGTACTTC
j_gene: TRBJ2-3; d_gene: TRBD2; abundance: few; v_gene: TRBV7-2; CDR3aa: CASSLSRTSDTQYF; CDR3nt: TGTGCCAGCAGCTTATCCCGGACTAGCGATACGCAGTATTTT
j_gene: TRBJ2-1; d_gene: TRBD1; abundance: NA; v_gene: TRBV7-2; CDR3aa: CASSPGQGNNEQFF; CDR3nt: TGTGCCAGCAGCCCGGGACAGGGGAATAATGAGCAGTTCTTC
j_gene: TRBJ1-5; d_gene: TRBD1; abundance: NA; v_gene: TRBV19; CDR3aa: CASSIVEGRGNQPQHF; CDR3nt: TGTGCCAGTAGTATAGTAGAGGGCAGGGGGAATCAGCCCCAGCATTTT
j_gene: TRBJ2-2; d_gene: NA; abundance: NA; v_gene: TRBV9; CDR3aa: CASSVGQDTTGELFF; CDR3nt: TGTGCCAGCAGCGTAGGACAGGACACCACCGGGGAGCTGTTTTTT
j_gene: TRBJ2-4; d_gene: NA; abundance: NA; v_gene: TRBV28; CDR3aa: CASSSGTGNIQYF; CDR3nt: TGTGCCAGCAGTTCCGGGACGGGCAACATTCAGTACTTC
j_gene: TRBJ1-2; d_gene: NA; abundance: NA; v_gene: TRBV29-1; CDR3aa: CSYDRDYGYTF; CDR3nt: TGCAGCTATGACAGAGACTATGGCTACACCTTC
j_gene: TRBJ1-2; d_gene: NA; abundance: NA; v_gene: TRBV4-3; CDR3aa: CASSPGRASYGYTF; CDR3nt: TGCGCCAGCAGCCCCGGCAGGGCAAGTTATGGCTACACCTTC
j_gene: TRBJ1-1; d_gene: NA; abundance: NA; v_gene: TRBV6-5; CDR3aa: CASSYTWSLNTEAFF; CDR3nt: TGTGCCAGCAGTTACACGTGGTCCTTGAACACTGAAGCTTTCTTT
j_gene: TRBJ2-3; d_gene: NA; abundance: NA; v_gene: TRBV11-3; CDR3aa: CASSLGQDADTQYF; CDR3nt: TGTGCCAGCAGCTTAGGTCAGGACGCGGATACGCAGTATTTT
j_gene: TRBJ2-7; d_gene: TRBD2; abundance: NA; v_gene: TRBV4-1; CDR3aa: CASSQDPVGTSYEQYF; CDR3nt: TGCGCCAGCAGCCAAGACCCAGTCGGGACTAGCTACGAGCAGTACTTC
j_gene: TRBJ1-1; d_gene: TRBD1; abundance: NA; v_gene: TRBV28; CDR3aa: CASVTGASTEAFF; CDR3nt: TGTGCCAGCGTGACAGGGGCGAGCACTGAAGCTTTCTTT
j_gene: TRBJ2-3; d_gene: NA; abundance: NA; v_gene: TRBV13; CDR3aa: CASGRGSDTQYF; CDR3nt: TGTGCCAGCGGTAGGGGTAGCGATACGCAGTATTTT
j_gene: TRBJ2-3; d_gene: NA; abundance: NA; v_gene: TRBV9; CDR3aa: CASQGASTDTQYF; CDR3nt: TGTGCCAGCCAGGGAGCGTCCACAGATACGCAGTATTTT
j_gene: TRBJ2-7; d_gene: NA; abundance: NA; v_gene: TRBV7-9; CDR3aa: CASSSGAYEQYF; CDR3nt: TGTGCCAGCAGCTCCGGCGCCTACGAGCAGTACTTC